This T cell receptor beta chain was observed in a study of T cells in Graves' hyperthyroidism and ophthalmopathy. Findings of the study overall: It was a median approximately 6.9 months before onset that the model predicted ophthalmopathy. A model of 13 V-J features distinguished ophthalmopathy from stable hyperthyroidism. Most thyroid clonotypes that were expanded above 0.001 also turned up in blood.

Amplification yielded TCR beta CDR3 regions, with RNA transcripts as the source. Primed by the HTBI set, a first-round RT-PCR was run on the TCR CDR3. In TCRdb, the multiplex PCR reads were re-called with MiXCR into one record per CDR3 protein. The table lists fewer than 700,000 distinct CDR3 sequences, 17% of them singletons. Note on this clonotype: Its antigen remains unidentified.

Material for sequencing was blood. The sequence was collected from a woman younger than 30 with Graves' ophthalmopathy.

The CDR3, as DNA: TGTGCCAGCAGCGTCAGCACCGGGACGGAAGAGACCCAGTACTTC. Translating gives CASSVSTGTEETQYF. This chain joins TRBV9 and TRBJ2-5, with D perhaps being TRBD1 or TRBD2 (5 bases each). The CDR3 is 15 amino acids. Per the germline V gene, CDR1 is SGDLS and CDR2 is YYNGEE. V was cut by 2 bases and J by 3 bases, with 14 bases left in between.